This TCR beta chain was identified in a study of blood T cell repertoires in COVID-19. Repertoires were generated with immunoSEQ multiplex PCR, while TCRdb's copy carries only in-frame clones and drops some. This sample carries about 48,000 clones, over 70% of them seen once, and the ten largest clones take about 5.2%. There are 13 residues in the CDR3. Germline CDR1 SNHLY, CDR2 FYNNEI. The V end was cut by 7 bases, the J end by 7 bases, with 11 bases between. The sample taken for sequencing was peripheral blood. This clonotype originated in a human donor in a cohort sampled during active COVID-19. The chain employs TRBV2 and TRBJ1-6; D gene unclear. The CDR3 DNA is TGTGCCAGCACGCCGCAGATGAATTCACCCCTCCACTTT. Translating it yields CASTPQMNSPLHF.